One sample yielded the 26 T cell receptor beta chains listed below, sequenced in a study of Ad26.COV2.S vaccination and SARS-CoV-2 variants. The method was immunoSEQ multiplex PCR; TCRdb's version includes in-frame clones alone and lacks a portion of them. The table lists roughly 510,000 clones, 87% of them singletons. Treatment reported: some 19 received Ad26.COV2.S at low or high dose, single or two shots; roughly 5 received placebo; per-sample allocation not given. Repertoires come from day 63 after the first vaccine or placebo injection. Specimen: peripheral blood, collected in a trial of Ad26.COV2.S vaccine versus placebo. The source is a person between 18 and 59 years old who received the Ad26.COV2.S COVID-19 vaccine or a placebo.

V is TRBV7-3 and J is TRBJ2-3; 9 bases map to TRBD1. Germline lookup yields CDR1 SGHTA and CDR2 FQGTGA. Trimming cost V 5 bases and J 2 bases; bases outside gene matches: 8. This CDR3 region has 16 residues. CDR3: CASSRTGTGLTDTQYF. CDR3 coding DNA: TGTGCCAGCAGCCGTACCGGGACAGGGCTCACAGATACGCAGTATTTT.

This sequence joins TRBV7-8 and TRBJ1-1, with D perhaps matching TRBD1 (6 bases). CDR1 is SGHVS, CDR2 FQNEAQ, per germline. Trimming took off 1 base at V and 0 bases at J, with 12 bases between the two ends. This CDR3 region has 16 residues. The CDR3 bases are TGTGCCAGCAGCTTAGGACCCGGGACATTGAACACTGAAGCTTTCTTT. This codes for CASSLGPGTLNTEAFF.

The chain combines TRBV6-5 with TRBJ2-1, with D perhaps being TRBD1 or TRBD2 (5 bases each). Trimming removed 0 bases from V and 10 bases from J, with 16 bases in between. This CDR3 comprises 15 residues. Germline V gene lookup returns CDR1 MNHEY and CDR2 SVGAGI. The CDR3 DNA reads as TGTGCCAGCAGTTACTCGGGACGACAGCTCGGGGAGCAGTTCTTC. It yields the protein CASSYSGRQLGEQFF.

The chain couples TRBV28 to TRBJ1-2; no clear D gene. CDR3 length: 14 residues. CDR1 is MDHEN, CDR2 SYDVKM, per germline. Trimming took off 4 bases at V and 8 bases at J, with 17 bases between the two ends. Here the CDR3 reads CASSSPPVRVGYTF. The CDR3 DNA follows: TGTGCCAGCAGTTCCCCCCCCGTCCGAGTGGGCTACACCTTC.

This chain joins TRBV6-2 or TRBV6-3 and TRBJ1-6; 9 positions agree with TRBD1. This CDR3 is 16 amino acids long. Per the germline V gene, CDR1 is MNHEY and CDR2 is SVGEGT. Trimming removed 2 bases from V and 9 bases from J; junction bases left unmatched: 8. CDR3 sequence reads: CASSYPPGQGSSPLHF. Here the CDR3 DNA reads TGTGCCAGCAGTTACCCCCCGGGACAGGGTAGTTCACCCCTCCACTTT.

The chain combines TRBV10-3 with TRBJ2-1; 11 bases line up with TRBD1. Germline lookup yields CDR1 ENHRY and CDR2 SYGVKD. With 6 bases clipped from V and 6 bases from J, the junction kept 7 bases outside the gene matches. This CDR3 spans 15 amino acids. As DNA, the CDR3 is TGTGCCATCAGGGCCGGGACAGGGGGAGGCAATGAGCAGTTCTTC. It yields the protein CAIRAGTGGGNEQFF.

This rearrangement joins TRBV24-1 to TRBJ2-2, with D possibly being TRBD1 or TRBD2 (6 bases each). CDR3 size: 15 residues. Per germline, CDR1 KGHDR and CDR2 SFDVKD. The CDR3: CTIPGAPGNTGELFF. Written as DNA, the CDR3 is TGTACGATACCGGGGGCCCCTGGTAACACCGGGGAGCTGTTTTTT.

This clone was counted between two and nine times. V is TRBV14 and J is TRBJ1-2; possible D gene TRBD1, 6 bases. The V gene lost 4 bases and the J gene lost 4 bases, with 10 bases spanning the gap. Germline V CDR1 and CDR2: SGHDN, FVKESK. This CDR3 contains 13 residues. CDR3 sequence: CASSPGQTYGYTF. For the CDR3, the DNA is TGTGCCAGCAGCCCCGGACAGACCTATGGCTACACCTTC.

This clone was counted ten times or more. The chain combines TRBV5-5 with TRBJ1-5; D is possibly TRBD1 (5 bases). In germline, CDR1 is SGHKS, CDR2 YYEKEE (reference sequence). V lost 4 bases, J lost 6 bases, and 14 bases lay in between. The CDR3 has 14 residues. The CDR3 DNA reads TGTGCCAGCAGCGTGGACGGGGGTTCTCAGCCCCAGCATTTT. Protein: CASSVDGGSQPQHF.

This clone came up a few times. This chain links TRBV3-1 (or the pseudogene TRBV3-2) with TRBJ2-7; no definite D call. Trimming took 1 base from V and 1 from J, leaving 8 bases between them. Germline V CDR1 and CDR2: LGHDT, YNNKEL (reference sequence). CDR3 size: 14 residues. The CDR3 DNA sequence: TGTGCCAGCAGCCAAGGGCCAACTTCCTACGAGCAGTACTTC. Translated: CASSQGPTSYEQYF.

CDR3 nucleotides: TGTGCCAGCAGTTCCCCAACAGGGGTTGGTACTGAAGCTTTCTTT. It encodes CASSSPTGVGTEAFF. The chain uses TRBV28 and TRBJ1-1; TRBD1 agrees at 7 bases. CDR3 length: 15 amino acids. From germline, CDR1 is MDHEN and CDR2 SYDVKM. V shed 4 bases and J 5 bases; nucleotides not matched to a gene: 10.

V and J are TRBV5-1 and TRBJ1-1; 7 bases map to TRBD1. Germline loops: CDR1 SGHRS, CDR2 YFSETQ. This CDR3 is 15 amino acids long. The V gene end was trimmed by 4 bases and the J gene end by 1 base; junction bases not matched to a gene: 7. In DNA form, the CDR3 reads TGCGCCAGCAGCAGTAGACAGGGCCCGAACACTGAAGCTTTCTTT. Translated: CASSSRQGPNTEAFF.

The V call is TRBV29-1, the J call TRBJ2-7; the match to TRBD1 covers 9 bases. The CDR3 spans 15 residues. V lost 3 bases to trimming and J lost 1 base; unmatched junction nucleotides: 7. CDR1 SQVTM and CDR2 ANQGSEA come from the germline V gene. In nucleotides, the CDR3 is TGCAGCGTTGAGGGAGGGGGGACAGGGTCCTACGAGCAGTACTTC. It encodes CSVEGGGTGSYEQYF.

This clone was seen more than once but under ten times. Distinct nucleotide sequences in the sample also encode this CDR3. The chain uses TRBV4-2 and TRBJ1-1; D is undetermined. Germline CDR1 is LGHNA and CDR2 is YNFKEQ. Trimming removed 0 bases from V and 5 bases from J, with 4 bases in between. This CDR3 has 12 residues. CDR3: CASSQDRTEAFF. The CDR3 coding sequence is TGTGCCAGCAGCCAAGATCGGACTGAAGCTTTCTTT.

This chain joins TRBV28 and TRBJ1-6; D gene uncertain. With 3 bases removed from V and 9 bases from J, the gap between germline ends came to 6 bases. The V gene's germline CDR1 is MDHEN and CDR2 SYDVKM. The CDR3 sequence is 12 residues long. As DNA, the CDR3 is TGTGCCAGCAGTTTTCGTAGTTCACCCCTCCACTTT. Translating gives CASSFRSSPLHF.

The J gene is TRBJ2-7, the V gene TRBV6-6; a possible D gene is TRBD2 (6 bases). The germline V and J ends were trimmed by 0 bases and 4 bases, with 10 bases remaining between them. Germline CDR1 MNHNY, CDR2 SVGAGI (reference sequence). The CDR3 spans 14 residues. The CDR3 spells CASSYSPRGYEQYF. The CDR3 region has the DNA TGTGCCAGCAGTTACTCCCCGCGGGGATACGAGCAGTACTTC.

The chain recombines TRBV9 with TRBJ2-5; 10 bases are shared with TRBD1. There are 15 residues in the CDR3. J was trimmed by 4 bases and V by 0 bases; bases with no gene match: 3. Germline V gene lookup returns CDR1 SGDLS and CDR2 YYNGEE. The CDR3 DNA follows: TGTGCCAGCAGCGTAGCTGGACAGGGGGGAGAGACCCAGTACTTC. It specifies CASSVAGQGGETQYF. Filled out from reference TRBV9 and TRBJ2-5, the complete variable domain reads DSGVTQTPKHLITATGQRVTLRCSPRSGDLSVYWYQQSLDQGLQFLIQYYNGEERAKGNILERFSAQQFPDLHSELNLSSLELGDSALYFCASSVAGQGGETQYFGPGTRLLVL.

The gene calls are TRBV6-1 and TRBJ1-1; weak D call: TRBD1 (6 bases). This CDR3 has 14 amino acids. The germline V and J ends were trimmed by 5 bases and 13 bases, with 23 bases remaining between them. The germline V gene has CDR1 MNHNS and CDR2 SASEGT. CDR3 protein: CASSSKSGTRLGFF. CDR3 bases: TGTGCCAGCAGTTCCAAATCCGGGACACGCCTTGGTTTCTTT.

The chain joins TRBV7-3 to TRBJ2-1; D is ambiguous. V lost 4 bases, J lost 6 bases, and 13 bases lay in between. This CDR3 is 14 amino acids long. The germline V gene encodes CDR1 SGHTA and CDR2 FQGTGA. The CDR3 sequence is CASSSSHLVNEQFF. In DNA form, the CDR3 reads TGTGCCAGCAGCTCCTCGCATCTAGTCAATGAGCAGTTCTTC. Variable domain in full (rest from reference TRBV7-3 and TRBJ2-1): GAGVSQTPSNKVTEKGKYVELRCDPISGHTALYWYRQSLGQGPEFLIYFQGTGAADDSGLPNDRFFAVRPEGSVSTLKIQRTERGDSAVYLCASSSSHLVNEQFFGPGTRLTVL.

The DNA for the CDR3 is TGTGCCAGCAGGTCTTCAAGCCTGACAGGGTATTTT. Its translation: CASRSSSLTGYF. The V and J genes are TRBV2 and TRBJ2-3; tentatively, D is TRBD1 (6 bases). This CDR3 spans 12 amino acids. Germline values: CDR1 SNHLY, CDR2 FYNNEI. Between the trimmed V and J ends, which lost 6 bases and 14 bases, there was a span of 18 bases.

This chain joins TRBV5-1 and TRBJ2-5, with 7 bases fitting TRBD2. This CDR3 region has 16 residues. Per germline, CDR1 SGHRS and CDR2 YFSETQ. With 5 bases clipped from V and 3 bases from J, the junction kept 13 bases outside the gene matches. CDR3 sequence: CASSPGLSLGKETQYF. The CDR3 region has the DNA TGCGCCAGCAGTCCGGGACTATCCCTGGGGAAAGAGACCCAGTACTTC.

V gene TRBV13 combines with J gene TRBJ1-2; D is undetermined. The CDR3 has 14 residues. Germline values: CDR1 PRHDT, CDR2 FYEKMQ (reference sequence). V lost 1 base, J lost 8 bases, and 14 bases lay in between. The CDR3 region has the DNA TGTGCCAGCAGCTTAGCCCCCTCATACTCCGGCTACACCTTC. Translated, it gives CASSLAPSYSGYTF.

The chain couples TRBV11-2 to TRBJ2-7, with D perhaps matching TRBD1 (7 bases). The germline V gene has CDR1 SGHAT and CDR2 FQNNGV. The CDR3 sequence is 15 residues long. Trimming stripped 2 bases from V and 1 base from J, with 12 bases between. CDR3 amino acids: CASSLQGGQSYEQYF. CDR3 bases: TGTGCCAGCAGCTTACAGGGGGGTCAGTCCTACGAGCAGTACTTC.

The rearrangement joins TRBV7-3 to TRBJ1-2, with TRBD1 identical over 11 bases. V was clipped by 4 bases and J by 8 bases; unmatched bases: 9. Germline loops: CDR1 SGHTA, CDR2 FQGTGA. The CDR3 sequence is 15 residues long. This CDR3 is CASSSGQGDGAGYTF. DNA for the CDR3: TGTGCCAGCAGCTCGGGACAGGGGGATGGAGCAGGCTACACCTTC.

J is TRBJ1-5 and V is TRBV4-2; D possibly corresponds to TRBD1 (6 bases). V was shortened by 0 bases and J by 4 bases, with 10 bases between the two germline ends. The CDR3 runs 15 residues. Per germline, CDR1 LGHNA and CDR2 YNFKEQ. The CDR3 region has the DNA TGTGCCAGCAGCCAAGATTCGACAGGTAATCAGCCCCAGCATTTT. Encoded protein: CASSQDSTGNQPQHF.

This chain's CDR3 is CASSLGGGGWQYF. The CDR3 coding sequence is TGTGCCAGCAGCTTAGGGGGCGGCGGCTGGCAGTATTTT. The chain uses TRBV7-9 and TRBJ2-3; maybe TRBD1 (5 bases). This CDR3 is 13 amino acids long. CDR1 is SEHNR and CDR2 is FQNEAQ in the germline V gene (reference sequence). V lost 1 base and J 11 bases, leaving 13 bases between the germline ends.